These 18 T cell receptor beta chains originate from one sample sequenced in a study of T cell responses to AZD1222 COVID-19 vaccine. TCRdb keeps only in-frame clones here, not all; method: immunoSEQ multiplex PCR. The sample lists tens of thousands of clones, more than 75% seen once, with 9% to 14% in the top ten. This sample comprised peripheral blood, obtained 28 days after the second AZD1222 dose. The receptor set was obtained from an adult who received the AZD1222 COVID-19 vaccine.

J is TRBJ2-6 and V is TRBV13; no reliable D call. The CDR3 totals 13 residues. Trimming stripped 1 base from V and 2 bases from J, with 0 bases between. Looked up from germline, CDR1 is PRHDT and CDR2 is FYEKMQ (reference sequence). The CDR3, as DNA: TGTGCCAGCAGCTTAGCTGGGGCCAACGTCCTGACTTTC. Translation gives CASSLAGANVLTF.

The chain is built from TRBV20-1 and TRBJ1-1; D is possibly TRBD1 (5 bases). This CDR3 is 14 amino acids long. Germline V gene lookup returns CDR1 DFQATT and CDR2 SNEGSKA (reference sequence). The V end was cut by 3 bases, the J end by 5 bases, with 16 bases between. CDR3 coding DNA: TGCAGTGCTAGTCAGACAGCCCTGGGGACTGAAGCTTTCTTT. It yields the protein CSASQTALGTEAFF.

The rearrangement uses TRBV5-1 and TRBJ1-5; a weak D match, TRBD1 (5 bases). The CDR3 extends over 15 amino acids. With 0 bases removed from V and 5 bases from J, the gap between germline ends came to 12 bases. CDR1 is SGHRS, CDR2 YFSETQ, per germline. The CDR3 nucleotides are TGCGCCAGCAGCTTGGACGGGGGGAATGATCAGCCCCAGCATTTT. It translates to CASSLDGGNDQPQHF.

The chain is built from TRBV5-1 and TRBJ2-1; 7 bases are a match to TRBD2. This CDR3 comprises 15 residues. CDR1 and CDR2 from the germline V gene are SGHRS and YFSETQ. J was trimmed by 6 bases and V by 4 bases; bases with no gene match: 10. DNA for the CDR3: TGCGCCAGCAGCACTGAAAGCGGGGCCCTCAATGAGCAGTTCTTC. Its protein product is CASSTESGALNEQFF.

This CDR3 is CATSDRGASYNEQFF. Written as DNA, the CDR3 is TGTGCCACCAGTGATCGGGGAGCTTCCTACAATGAGCAGTTCTTC. V and J are TRBV24-1 and TRBJ2-1, with a weak D call TRBD2 (5 bases). Germline CDR1 KGHDR, CDR2 SFDVKD. The V gene lost 3 bases and the J gene lost 1 base, with 9 bases spanning the gap. This CDR3 is built from 15 residues.

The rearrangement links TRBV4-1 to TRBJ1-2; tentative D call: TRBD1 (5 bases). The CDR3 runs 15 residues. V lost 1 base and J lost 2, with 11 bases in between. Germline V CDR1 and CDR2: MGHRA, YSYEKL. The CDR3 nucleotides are TGCGCCAGCAGCCAAGGACAGCGTTCCAACTATGGCTACACCTTC. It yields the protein CASSQGQRSNYGYTF.

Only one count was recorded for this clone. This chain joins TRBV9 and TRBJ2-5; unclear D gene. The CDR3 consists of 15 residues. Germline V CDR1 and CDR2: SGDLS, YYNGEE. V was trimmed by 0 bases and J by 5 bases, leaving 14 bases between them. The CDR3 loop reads CASSVAGAPAETQYF. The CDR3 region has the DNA TGTGCCAGCAGCGTAGCTGGCGCCCCGGCGGAGACCCAGTACTTC.

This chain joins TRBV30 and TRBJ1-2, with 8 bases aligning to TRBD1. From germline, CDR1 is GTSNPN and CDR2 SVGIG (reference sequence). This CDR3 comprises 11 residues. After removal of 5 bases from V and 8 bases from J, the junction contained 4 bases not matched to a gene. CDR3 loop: CAWGQGYGYTF. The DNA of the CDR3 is TGTGCCTGGGGACAGGGCTACGGCTACACCTTC.

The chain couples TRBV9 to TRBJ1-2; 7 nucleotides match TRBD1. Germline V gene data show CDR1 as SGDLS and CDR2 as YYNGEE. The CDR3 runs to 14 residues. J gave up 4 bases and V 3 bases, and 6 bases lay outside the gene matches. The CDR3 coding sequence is TGTGCCAGCAGCGCCCAGACAGGGCCCTATGGCTACACCTTC. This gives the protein CASSAQTGPYGYTF.

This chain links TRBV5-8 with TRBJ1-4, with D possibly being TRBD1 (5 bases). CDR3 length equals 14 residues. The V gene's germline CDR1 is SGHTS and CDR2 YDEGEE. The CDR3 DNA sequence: TGTGCGGGGGGTTTCGGCGCAACTAATGAAAAACTGTTTTTT. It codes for CAGGFGATNEKLFF.

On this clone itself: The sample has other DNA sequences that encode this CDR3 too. The CDR3 spells CSARTGYGYTF. The DNA for the CDR3 is TGCAGTGCTAGGACAGGGTACGGCTACACCTTC. The chain employs TRBV20-1 and TRBJ1-2; 7 nucleotides line up with TRBD1. The CDR3 length is 11 residues. V trimming: 3 bases; J trimming: 8 bases; junction bases outside the gene matches: 3. The germline V gene has CDR1 DFQATT and CDR2 SNEGSKA (reference sequence).

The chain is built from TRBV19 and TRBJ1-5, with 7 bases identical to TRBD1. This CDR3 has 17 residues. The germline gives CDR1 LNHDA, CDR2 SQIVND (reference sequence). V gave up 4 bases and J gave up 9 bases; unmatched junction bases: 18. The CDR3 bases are TGTGCCAGTAGTAACTCCTTCATACAGGGGTGGCAAGGGCCCCAGCATTTT. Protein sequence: CASSNSFIQGWQGPQHF.

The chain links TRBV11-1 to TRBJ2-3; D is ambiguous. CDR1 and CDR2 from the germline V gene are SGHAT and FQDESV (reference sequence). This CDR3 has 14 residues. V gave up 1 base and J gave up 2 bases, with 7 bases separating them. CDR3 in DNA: TGTGCCAGCAGCTTAGGGGATCTCACAGATACGCAGTATTTT. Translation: CASSLGDLTDTQYF.

CDR3 DNA sequence: TGTGCCAGCAGTTTACCTACTGCGGGGGAGACCCAGTACTTC. Amino acid sequence: CASSLPTAGETQYF. The chain recombines TRBV28 with TRBJ2-5, with D possibly TRBD2 on 6 matching bases. There are 14 residues in the CDR3. Germline V gene sequence: CDR1 MDHEN, CDR2 SYDVKM. Trimming took off 2 bases at V and 5 bases at J, with 12 bases between the two ends. Together with reference TRBV28 and TRBJ2-5, the CDR3 gives the full variable domain: DVKVTQSSRYLVKRTGEKVFLECVQDMDHENMFWYRQDPGLGLRLIYFSYDVKMKEKGDIPEGYSVSREKKERFSLILESASTNQTSMYLCASSLPTAGETQYFGPGTRLLVL.

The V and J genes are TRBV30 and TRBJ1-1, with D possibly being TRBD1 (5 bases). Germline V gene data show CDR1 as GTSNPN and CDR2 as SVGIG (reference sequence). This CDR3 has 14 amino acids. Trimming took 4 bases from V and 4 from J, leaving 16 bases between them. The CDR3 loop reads CAWTPRPGITEAFF. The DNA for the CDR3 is TGTGCCTGGACCCCTCGGCCAGGGATCACTGAAGCTTTCTTT.

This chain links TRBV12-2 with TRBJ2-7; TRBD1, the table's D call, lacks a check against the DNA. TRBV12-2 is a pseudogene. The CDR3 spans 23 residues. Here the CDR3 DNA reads TGTGCAAGTCGCTTAGCGTTAGTTTCGTCCCCTGGTTCGGACAGGGCCCCATCCTACGAGCAGTACTTC. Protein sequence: CASRLALVSSPGSDRAPSYEQYF.

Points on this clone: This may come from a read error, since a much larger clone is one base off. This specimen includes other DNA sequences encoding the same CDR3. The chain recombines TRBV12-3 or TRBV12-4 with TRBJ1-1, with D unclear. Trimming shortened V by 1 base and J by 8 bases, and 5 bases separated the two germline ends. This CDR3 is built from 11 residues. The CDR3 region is CASSLGGEAFF. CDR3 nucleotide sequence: TGTGCCAGCAGTTTAGGGGGAGAAGCTTTCTTT.

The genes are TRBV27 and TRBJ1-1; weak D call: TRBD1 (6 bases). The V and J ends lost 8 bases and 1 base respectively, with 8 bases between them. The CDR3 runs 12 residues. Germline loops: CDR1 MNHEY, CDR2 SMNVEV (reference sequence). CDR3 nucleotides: TGTGCCAGCCGGACAGCGAACACTGAAGCTTTCTTT. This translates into CASRTANTEAFF.